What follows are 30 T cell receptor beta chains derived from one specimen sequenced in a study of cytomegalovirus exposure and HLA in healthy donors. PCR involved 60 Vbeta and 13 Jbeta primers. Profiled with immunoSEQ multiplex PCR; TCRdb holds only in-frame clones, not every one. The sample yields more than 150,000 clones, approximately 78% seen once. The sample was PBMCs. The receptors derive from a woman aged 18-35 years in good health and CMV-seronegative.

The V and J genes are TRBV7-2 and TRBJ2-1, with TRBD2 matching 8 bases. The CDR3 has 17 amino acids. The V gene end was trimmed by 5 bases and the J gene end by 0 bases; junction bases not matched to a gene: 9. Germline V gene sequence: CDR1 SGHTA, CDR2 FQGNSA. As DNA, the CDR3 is TGTGCCAGCAGCCACCCAGCGGGGGTTGTCTCCTACAATGAGCAGTTCTTC. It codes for CASSHPAGVVSYNEQFF.

CDR3 loop: CASSYSSGNYGYTF. The CDR3 region has the DNA TGTGCCAGCAGTTACTCTAGCGGAAACTATGGCTACACCTTC. This rearrangement joins TRBV6-6 to TRBJ1-2, with D unclear. Germline values: CDR1 MNHNY, CDR2 SVGAGI (reference sequence). The CDR3 is made up of 14 amino acids. Trimming took off 0 bases at V and 2 bases at J, with 7 bases between the two ends.

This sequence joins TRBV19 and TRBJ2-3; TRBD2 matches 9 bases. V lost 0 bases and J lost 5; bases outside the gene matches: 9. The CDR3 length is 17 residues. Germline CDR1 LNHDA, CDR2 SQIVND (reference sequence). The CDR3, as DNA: TGTGCCAGTAGTATAGATAGGCCTAGCGGGATTCAAGATACGCAGTATTTT. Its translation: CASSIDRPSGIQDTQYF.

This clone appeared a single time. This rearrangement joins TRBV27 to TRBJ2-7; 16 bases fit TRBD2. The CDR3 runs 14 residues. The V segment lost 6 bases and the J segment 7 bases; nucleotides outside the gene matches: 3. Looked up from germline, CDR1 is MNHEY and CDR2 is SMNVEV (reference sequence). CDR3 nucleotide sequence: TGTGCCAGCAGCTCGGGACTAGCGGGAGGGGAGCAGTACTTC. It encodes CASSSGLAGGEQYF.

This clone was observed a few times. The CDR3 bases are TGTGCCACTTCCTTCAGGGCTAGCGGTATAGATACGCAGTATTTT. As protein: CATSFRASGIDTQYF. The rearrangement joins TRBV6-1 to TRBJ2-3; 7 bases map to TRBD2. The V gene end was trimmed by 10 bases and the J gene end by 5 bases; junction bases not matched to a gene: 15. This CDR3 has 15 amino acids. The V gene's germline CDR1 is MNHNS and CDR2 SASEGT.

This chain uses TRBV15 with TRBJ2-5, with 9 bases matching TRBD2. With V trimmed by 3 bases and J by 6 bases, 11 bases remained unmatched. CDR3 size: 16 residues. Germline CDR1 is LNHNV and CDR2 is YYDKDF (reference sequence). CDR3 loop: CATSSHPTGTSQTQYF. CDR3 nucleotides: TGTGCCACCAGCAGTCATCCAACGGGGACTAGCCAGACCCAGTACTTC.

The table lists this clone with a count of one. Written as DNA, the CDR3 is TGTGCCAGCAGTTTATCGATAAATGCGGGAGCGTGGGAGACCCAGTACTTC. This codes for CASSLSINAGAWETQYF. The chain has TRBV27 and TRBJ2-5; 7 bases match TRBD2. The CDR3 consists of 17 residues. Germline V gene lookup returns CDR1 MNHEY and CDR2 SMNVEV (reference sequence). J was trimmed by 5 bases and V by 0 bases; bases with no gene match: 12.

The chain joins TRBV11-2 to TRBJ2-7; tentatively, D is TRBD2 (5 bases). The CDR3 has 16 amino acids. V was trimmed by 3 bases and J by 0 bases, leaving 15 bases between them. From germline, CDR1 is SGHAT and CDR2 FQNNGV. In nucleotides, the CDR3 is TGTGCCAGCAGCTTCTCTGTTCCGGGGTTCTCCTACGAGCAGTACTTC. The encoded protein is CASSFSVPGFSYEQYF.

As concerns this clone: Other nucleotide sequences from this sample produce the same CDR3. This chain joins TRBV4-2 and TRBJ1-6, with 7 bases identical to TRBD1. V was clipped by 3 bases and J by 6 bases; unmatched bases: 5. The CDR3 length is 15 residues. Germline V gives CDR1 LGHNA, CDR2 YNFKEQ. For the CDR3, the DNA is TGTGCCAGCAGCCACGAGGACAGGTCTAATTCACCCCTCCACTTT. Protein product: CASSHEDRSNSPLHF.

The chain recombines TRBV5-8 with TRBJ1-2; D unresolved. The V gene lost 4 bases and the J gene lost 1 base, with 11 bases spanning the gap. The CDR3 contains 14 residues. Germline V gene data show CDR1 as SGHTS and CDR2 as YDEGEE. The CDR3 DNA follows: TGTGCCAGCAGCCCCCCGGTACTTAACTATGGCTACACCTTC. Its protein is CASSPPVLNYGYTF.

Written as DNA, the CDR3 is TGTGCCAGCAGTTCCGACAGGGTGGCTTTCTTT. Residues: CASSSDRVAFF. The chain links TRBV28 to TRBJ1-1; 7 bases align to TRBD1. In germline, CDR1 is MDHEN, CDR2 SYDVKM. V lost 4 bases and J lost 11; bases outside the gene matches: 4. The CDR3 sequence is 11 residues long.

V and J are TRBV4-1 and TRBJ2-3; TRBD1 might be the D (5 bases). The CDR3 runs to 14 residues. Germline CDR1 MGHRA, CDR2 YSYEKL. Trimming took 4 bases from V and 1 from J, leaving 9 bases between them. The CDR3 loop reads CASSPDIGTDTQYF. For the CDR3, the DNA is TGCGCCAGCAGCCCGGACATCGGCACAGATACGCAGTATTTT.

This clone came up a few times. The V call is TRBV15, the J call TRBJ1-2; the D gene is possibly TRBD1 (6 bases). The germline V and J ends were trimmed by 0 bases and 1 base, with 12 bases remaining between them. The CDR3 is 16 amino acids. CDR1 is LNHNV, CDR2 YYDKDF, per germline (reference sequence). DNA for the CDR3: TGTGCCACCAGCAGAGACTACCGAGGGGGTAACTATGGCTACACCTTC. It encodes CATSRDYRGGNYGYTF.

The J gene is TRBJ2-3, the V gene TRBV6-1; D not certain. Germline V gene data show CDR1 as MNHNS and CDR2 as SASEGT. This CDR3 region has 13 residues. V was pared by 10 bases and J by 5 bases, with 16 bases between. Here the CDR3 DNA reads TGTGCCACCGATTCCAATACATTAGATACGCAGTATTTT. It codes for CATDSNTLDTQYF.

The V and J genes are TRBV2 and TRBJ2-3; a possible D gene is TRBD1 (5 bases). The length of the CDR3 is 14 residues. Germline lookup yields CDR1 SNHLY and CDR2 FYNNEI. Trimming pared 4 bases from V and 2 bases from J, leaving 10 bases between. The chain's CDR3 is CASSVTDNTDTQYF. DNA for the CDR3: TGTGCCAGCAGTGTGACAGACAACACAGATACGCAGTATTTT.

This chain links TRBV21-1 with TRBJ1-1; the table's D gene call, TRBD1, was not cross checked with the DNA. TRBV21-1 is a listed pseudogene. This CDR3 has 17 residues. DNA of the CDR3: TGTGCCAGCAGCCCCAAGATGGACAGGGGGCGAGGGACTGAAGCTTTCTTT. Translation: CASSPKMDRGRGTEAFF.

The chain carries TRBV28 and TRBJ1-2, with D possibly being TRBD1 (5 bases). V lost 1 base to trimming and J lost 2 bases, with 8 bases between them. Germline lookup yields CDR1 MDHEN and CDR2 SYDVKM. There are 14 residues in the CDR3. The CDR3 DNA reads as TGTGCCAGCAGTTTATCAGGGTACAACTATGGCTACACCTTC. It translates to CASSLSGYNYGYTF.

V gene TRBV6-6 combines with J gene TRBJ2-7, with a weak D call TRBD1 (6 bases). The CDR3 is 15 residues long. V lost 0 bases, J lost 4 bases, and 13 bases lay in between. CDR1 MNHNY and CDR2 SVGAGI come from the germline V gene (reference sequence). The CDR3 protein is CASSYSKGGAYEQYF. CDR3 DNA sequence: TGTGCCAGCAGTTACTCGAAAGGGGGTGCTTACGAGCAGTACTTC.

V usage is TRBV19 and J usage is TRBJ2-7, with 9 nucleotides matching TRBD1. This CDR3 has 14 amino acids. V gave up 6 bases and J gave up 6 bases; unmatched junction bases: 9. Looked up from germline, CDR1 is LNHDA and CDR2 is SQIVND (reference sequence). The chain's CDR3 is CASRSGTGLGEQYF. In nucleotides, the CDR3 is TGTGCCAGTAGATCCGGGACAGGGCTGGGCGAGCAGTACTTC. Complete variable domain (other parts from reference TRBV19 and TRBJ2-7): DGGITQSPKYLFRKEGQNVTLSCEQNLNHDAMYWYRQDPGQGLRLIYYSQIVNDFQKGDIAEGYSVSREKKESFPLTVTSAQKNPTAFYLCASRSGTGLGEQYFGPGTRLTVT.

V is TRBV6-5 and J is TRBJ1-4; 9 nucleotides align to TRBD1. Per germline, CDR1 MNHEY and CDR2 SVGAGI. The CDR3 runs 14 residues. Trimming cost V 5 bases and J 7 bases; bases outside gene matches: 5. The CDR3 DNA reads TGTGCCAGCAGTCGTTCGGGACAGGGTGAAAAACTGTTTTTT. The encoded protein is CASSRSGQGEKLFF.

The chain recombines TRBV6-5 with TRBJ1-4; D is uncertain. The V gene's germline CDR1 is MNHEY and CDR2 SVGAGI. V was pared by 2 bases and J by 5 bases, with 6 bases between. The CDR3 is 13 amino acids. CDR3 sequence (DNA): TGTGCCAGCAGTTACGAGCCCAATGAAAAACTGTTTTTT. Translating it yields CASSYEPNEKLFF.

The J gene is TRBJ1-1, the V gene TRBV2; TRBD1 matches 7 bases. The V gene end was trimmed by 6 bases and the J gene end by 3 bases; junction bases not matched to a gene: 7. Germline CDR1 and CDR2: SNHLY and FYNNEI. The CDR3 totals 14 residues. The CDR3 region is CASRPGTAYTEAFF. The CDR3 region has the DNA TGTGCCAGCAGGCCCGGGACAGCATACACTGAAGCTTTCTTT.

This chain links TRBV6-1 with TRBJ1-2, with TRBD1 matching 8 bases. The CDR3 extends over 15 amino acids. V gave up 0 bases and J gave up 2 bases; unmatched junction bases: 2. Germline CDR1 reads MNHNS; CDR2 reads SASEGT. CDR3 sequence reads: CASSEATGANYGYTF. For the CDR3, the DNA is TGTGCCAGCAGTGAAGCGACAGGGGCCAACTATGGCTACACCTTC.

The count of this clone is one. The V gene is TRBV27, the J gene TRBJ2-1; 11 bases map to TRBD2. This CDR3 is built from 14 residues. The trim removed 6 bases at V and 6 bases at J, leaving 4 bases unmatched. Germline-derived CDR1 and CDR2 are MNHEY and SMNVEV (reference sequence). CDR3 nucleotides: TGTGCCAGCAGAGTAGCGGGAGGGCCCAATGAGCAGTTCTTC. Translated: CASRVAGGPNEQFF.

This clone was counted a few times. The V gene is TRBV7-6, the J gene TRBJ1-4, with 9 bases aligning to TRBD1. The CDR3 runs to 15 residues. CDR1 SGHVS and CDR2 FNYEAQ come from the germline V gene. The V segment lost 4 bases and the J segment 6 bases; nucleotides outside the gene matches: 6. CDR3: CASSYRQGVDEKLFF. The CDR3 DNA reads TGTGCCAGCAGCTACCGACAGGGGGTGGATGAAAAACTGTTTTTT.

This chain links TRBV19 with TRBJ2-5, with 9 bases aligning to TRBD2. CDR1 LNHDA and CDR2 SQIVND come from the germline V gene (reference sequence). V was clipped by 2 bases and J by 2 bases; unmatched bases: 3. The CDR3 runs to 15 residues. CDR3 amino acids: CASSIRGGVQETQYF. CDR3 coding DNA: TGTGCCAGTAGTATACGCGGGGGGGTGCAAGAGACCCAGTACTTC. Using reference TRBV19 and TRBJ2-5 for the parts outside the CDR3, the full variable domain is DGGITQSPKYLFRKEGQNVTLSCEQNLNHDAMYWYRQDPGQGLRLIYYSQIVNDFQKGDIAEGYSVSREKKESFPLTVTSAQKNPTAFYLCASSIRGGVQETQYFGPGTRLLVL.

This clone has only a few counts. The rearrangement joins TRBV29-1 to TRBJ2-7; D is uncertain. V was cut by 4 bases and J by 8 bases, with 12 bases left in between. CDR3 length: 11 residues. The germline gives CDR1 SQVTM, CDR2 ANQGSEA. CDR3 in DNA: TGCAGCGTTGTGCGAGCATTCAAGCAGTACTTC. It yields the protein CSVVRAFKQYF.

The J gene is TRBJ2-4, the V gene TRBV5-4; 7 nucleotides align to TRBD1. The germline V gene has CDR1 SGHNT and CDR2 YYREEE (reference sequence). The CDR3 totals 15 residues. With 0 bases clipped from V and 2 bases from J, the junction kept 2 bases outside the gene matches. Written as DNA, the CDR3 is TGTGCCAGCAGCTTGGCGACAGGGACCAAAAACATTCAGTACTTC. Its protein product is CASSLATGTKNIQYF.

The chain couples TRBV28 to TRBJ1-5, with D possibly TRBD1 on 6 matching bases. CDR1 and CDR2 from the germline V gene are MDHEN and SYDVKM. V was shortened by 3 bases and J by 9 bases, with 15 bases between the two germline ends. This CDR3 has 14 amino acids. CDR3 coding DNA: TGTGCCAGCAGTTTTCCTCAACAGGGTCGGCCCCAGCATTTT. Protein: CASSFPQQGRPQHF.

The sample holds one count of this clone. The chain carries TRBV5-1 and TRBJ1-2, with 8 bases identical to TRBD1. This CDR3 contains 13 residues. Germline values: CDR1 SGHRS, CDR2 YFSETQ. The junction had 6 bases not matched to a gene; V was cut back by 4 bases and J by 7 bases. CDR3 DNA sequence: TGCGCCAGCAGCCGTTCAGGGGGCCTTGGCTACACCTTC. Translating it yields CASSRSGGLGYTF.